These 3 T cell receptor beta chains were all obtained from the same sample, sequenced in a study of OX40 agonist ivuxolimab in advanced cancers. The protocol was immunoSEQ multiplex PCR, while the TCRdb copy is restricted to in-frame clones and leaves out a portion. The repertoire holds fewer than 55,000 clones, 80% to 90% seen once, with less than 25% in the top ten. The sequencing here drew on CD4+ or CD8+ T cells sorted from blood, taken in a trial of the OX40 agonist ivuxolimab. The receptors were sampled from an adult with an advanced solid tumor such as melanoma, head and neck, liver or kidney cancer.

V is TRBV5-6 and J is TRBJ2-7, with unresolved D. The V gene lost 1 base and the J gene lost 0 bases, with 11 bases spanning the gap. The CDR3 spans 15 residues. CDR1 is SGHDT and CDR2 is YYEEEE in the germline V gene. Here the CDR3 DNA reads TGTGCCAGCAGCTTGTTGCAGGTCAGCTCCTACGAGCAGTACTTC. Residues: CASSLLQVSSYEQYF.

The genes are TRBV6-6 and TRBJ2-5, with no clear D. This CDR3 region has 12 residues. Trimming shortened V by 7 bases and J by 4 bases, and 10 bases separated the two germline ends. Germline assignment: CDR1 MNHNY and CDR2 SVGAGI (reference sequence). The CDR3 here is CASTPGGETQYF. As DNA, the CDR3 is TGTGCCAGCACCCCCGGCGGAGAGACCCAGTACTTC.

V and J are TRBV9 and TRBJ1-2; no definite D call. From germline, CDR1 is SGDLS and CDR2 YYNGEE. Trimming left V 0 bases short and J 4 bases short, with 4 bases between. The CDR3 runs 12 residues. CDR3 bases: TGTGCCAGCAGCGTAGGGGGCTATGGCTACACCTTC. This gives the protein CASSVGGYGYTF.